This record concerns one T cell receptor (beta chain) sequence. 13 Jbeta primers and 60 Vbeta primers were used for the PCR. In the original workflow: Later reanalysis found about 78 million unique TCR beta chains, roughly 10 million of them shared. Measured with immunoSEQ multiplex PCR; TCRdb has only the in-frame clones, and not every one. The V and J calls and the clone size are those of that table, but D and trimming were determined from the DNA. The sample table includes around 120,000 clones. This entry is derived from a study of cytomegalovirus exposure and HLA in healthy donors. Germline lookup yields CDR1 LNHDA and CDR2 SQIVND (reference sequence). The CDR3 runs 15 residues. With 7 bases clipped from V and 6 bases from J, the junction kept 13 bases outside the gene matches.

The sample consisted of PBMCs. The rearrangement joins TRBV19 to TRBJ1-1, with 8 nucleotides matching TRBD1. The sequence derives from a man between 18 and 29 years old in good health and CMV-seronegative. CDR3 sequence reads: CASTLQRTGKAEAFF. As DNA, the CDR3 is TGTGCCAGTACCCTTCAGCGGACAGGGAAGGCTGAAGCTTTCTTT.